This T cell receptor (beta chain) derives from a study of CD8+ T cells in alopecia areata. Notes on the study in general: Scalp data also include sequences from resident alphabeta T cells of normal skin.

Remarks on this clone: What it binds is not known.

Extracted from the samples, RNA was reverse transcribed into cDNA to serve as the sequencing template. TCRdb's table, derived via immunoSEQ multiplex PCR, lists solely in-frame clones and lacks some. The sample has hundreds of thousands of clones, under 70% seen once. The CDR3 is made up of 14 amino acids. The V end was cut by 8 bases, the J end by 7 bases, with 15 bases between. Germline V gene sequence: CDR1 LNHDA, CDR2 SQIVND (reference sequence). This chain connects TRBV19 to TRBJ1-6; no firm D call. Source: CD4+ T cells sorted from blood, taken at week 0. The clonotype comes from a human donor with alopecia areata. The CDR3 sequence is CASSDLSENSPLHF. As DNA, the CDR3 is TGTGCCAGTTCTGACCTCTCGGAAAATTCACCCCTCCACTTT.